One TCR beta chain is described in this entry. Its specificity is unknown. The data belong to a study of OX40 agonist ivuxolimab in advanced cancers. Study summary: Patients with hepatocellular carcinoma, melanoma, renal cell or head and neck cancer made up the dose-escalation patients. Points from the study as a whole: On average, CD8+ T cells showed a greater number of expanded clones than CD4+.

TCRdb keeps only in-frame clones here, not all; method: immunoSEQ multiplex PCR. Among some 100,000 clones listed, about nine tenths were seen once. The CDR3 totals 14 residues. The trim removed 3 bases at V and 11 bases at J, leaving 9 bases unmatched. The V gene's germline CDR1 is SGHTA and CDR2 FQGNSA. This receptor was taken from an adult with an advanced solid tumor such as melanoma, head and neck, liver or kidney cancer. The chain recombines TRBV7-2 with TRBJ2-2; 7 bases agree with TRBD2. This specimen was CD4+ or CD8+ T cells sorted from blood, taken in a trial of the OX40 agonist ivuxolimab. The CDR3 protein is CASSFGLGLGELFF. The CDR3 bases are TGTGCCAGCAGCTTTGGACTAGGTCTAGGAGAGCTGTTTTTT.